This entry lists 30 T cell receptor beta chains sequenced from one sample in a study of cytomegalovirus exposure and HLA in healthy donors. The table came from immunoSEQ multiplex PCR; TCRdb's copy has only in-frame clones and leaves some out. The data show 110,000 or so clones, with approximately 89% seen just once and about 1.8% held by the top ten. The sequenced material came from PBMCs. Every receptor here comes from a man in his late teens or twenties in good health and CMV-seronegative.

This sequence joins TRBV11-2 and TRBJ1-2, with D uncertain. This CDR3 is built from 13 residues. Germline values: CDR1 SGHAT, CDR2 FQNNGV. Deletions cut 4 bases from V and 2 bases from J, with 8 bases between. The CDR3 here is CASSYPENYGYTF. In DNA form, the CDR3 reads TGTGCCAGCAGCTATCCGGAGAACTATGGCTACACCTTC. The full variable domain, with the rest looked up from reference TRBV11-2 and TRBJ1-2, is EAGVAQSPRYKIIEKRQSVAFWCNPISGHATLYWYQQILGQGPKLLIQFQNNGVVDDSQLPKDRFSAERLKGVDSTLKIQPAKLEDSAVYLCASSYPENYGYTFGSGTRLTVV.

The chain couples TRBV27 to TRBJ2-1, with 9 positions matching TRBD2. V lost 5 bases to trimming and J lost 2 bases; unmatched junction nucleotides: 19. Germline V gene data show CDR1 as MNHEY and CDR2 as SMNVEV (reference sequence). CDR3 length: 20 residues. The CDR3 bases are TGTGCCAGCAGTACCGGGACAGTCGCTAGCGGGACTCTTACCTACAATGAGCAGTTCTTC. Its translation: CASSTGTVASGTLTYNEQFF.

The V call is TRBV6-1, the J call TRBJ1-2; TRBD1 matches 8 bases. CDR3 length: 13 residues. With V trimmed by 7 bases and J by 8 bases, 9 bases remained unmatched. Per germline, CDR1 MNHNS and CDR2 SASEGT. The CDR3 loop is CASNPGQGRGYTF. The CDR3 DNA sequence: TGTGCCAGCAACCCTGGACAGGGACGAGGCTACACCTTC.

This chain links TRBV7-2 with TRBJ1-5; no clear D. This CDR3 is 13 amino acids long. The V gene's germline CDR1 is SGHTA and CDR2 FQGNSA. The ends were cut back, 1 base at V and 4 bases at J, with 5 bases in the middle. CDR3 DNA: TGTGCCAGCAGCTTAGAGAGTAATCAGCCCCAGCATTTT. It specifies CASSLESNQPQHF.

This chain connects TRBV13 to TRBJ2-1, with a weak D call TRBD2 (6 bases). Germline values: CDR1 PRHDT, CDR2 FYEKMQ (reference sequence). The CDR3 covers 16 residues. Trimming cost V 7 bases and J 4 bases, with 20 bases left between them. Here the CDR3 DNA reads TGTGCCAGCACCCTCTCCGCTGGGAGGATGTACAATGAGCAGTTCTTC. It yields the protein CASTLSAGRMYNEQFF.

J is TRBJ1-2 and V is TRBV28; weak D call: TRBD1 (5 bases). The V gene's germline CDR1 is MDHEN and CDR2 SYDVKM. There are 15 residues in the CDR3. Trimming took 5 bases from V and 0 from J, leaving 13 bases between them. CDR3 in DNA: TGTGCCAGCAGTGGGGCCCAGGCAGCTAACTATGGCTACACCTTC. This codes for CASSGAQAANYGYTF.

The chain uses TRBV15 and TRBJ2-7, with D unclear. Germline V gene data show CDR1 as LNHNV and CDR2 as YYDKDF (reference sequence). The CDR3 has 13 amino acids. V was shortened by 3 bases and J by 3 bases, with 9 bases between the two germline ends. The CDR3 coding sequence is TGTGCCACCAGCAGTCCTAAACTCTACGAGCAGTACTTC. The encoded protein is CATSSPKLYEQYF.

The gene calls are TRBV19 and TRBJ2-1; the D gene is possibly TRBD1 (5 bases). Germline lookup yields CDR1 LNHDA and CDR2 SQIVND (reference sequence). The ends were cut back, 6 bases at V and 6 bases at J, with 18 bases in the middle. This CDR3 spans 15 amino acids. The CDR3 bases are TGTGCCAGTAGGAACCCAGGGCAGGGTCTCAATGAGCAGTTCTTC. This codes for CASRNPGQGLNEQFF. Full variable domain (outside the CDR3, taken from reference TRBV19 and TRBJ2-1): DGGITQSPKYLFRKEGQNVTLSCEQNLNHDAMYWYRQDPGQGLRLIYYSQIVNDFQKGDIAEGYSVSREKKESFPLTVTSAQKNPTAFYLCASRNPGQGLNEQFFGPGTRLTVL.

This clone was counted between two and nine times. The chain recombines TRBV18 with TRBJ1-5; D gene unclear. The CDR3 has 14 amino acids. Per germline, CDR1 KGHSH and CDR2 LQKENI. Trimming left V 2 bases short and J 1 base short, with 6 bases between. CDR3 residues: CASSPGESNQPQHF. CDR3 nucleotide sequence: TGTGCCAGCTCACCAGGGGAGAGCAATCAGCCCCAGCATTTT.

The V call is TRBV28, the J call TRBJ2-7; TRBD2 matches 14 bases. Germline lookup yields CDR1 MDHEN and CDR2 SYDVKM. J lost 0 bases, V lost 2 bases, and 12 bases had no gene match. This CDR3 is 20 amino acids long. As DNA, the CDR3 is TGTGCCAGCAGTTTACCGGGGGCCGGGACTAGCGGGAGAAGCTCCTACGAGCAGTACTTC. Residues: CASSLPGAGTSGRSSYEQYF.

This sequence joins TRBV29-1 and TRBJ2-7; 7 nucleotides match TRBD2. The V and J ends lost 1 base and 0 bases, in that order; junction bases with no gene match: 3. Germline assignment: CDR1 SQVTM and CDR2 ANQGSEA. The CDR3 spans 14 residues. The DNA for the CDR3 is TGCAGCGTTGAAGTGGGCGGGGGCTCCTACGAGCAGTACTTC. It translates to CSVEVGGGSYEQYF.

The CDR3 loop reads CASSASGSSYNEQFF. Written as DNA, the CDR3 is TGCGCCAGCAGCGCTAGCGGGAGCTCCTACAATGAGCAGTTCTTC. The chain combines TRBV4-1 with TRBJ2-1; 10 bases align to TRBD2. V was pared by 5 bases and J by 0 bases, with 1 base of the junction left unmatched. This CDR3 is 15 amino acids long. The germline V gene encodes CDR1 MGHRA and CDR2 YSYEKL.

The rearrangement uses TRBV10-2 and TRBJ1-6; no clear D gene. Germline V gene sequence: CDR1 WSHSY, CDR2 SAAADI. There are 13 residues in the CDR3. The V end lost 3 bases, the J end lost 6 bases, and 6 bases lay between the germline ends. The chain's CDR3 is CASSDQFNSPLHF. CDR3 DNA: TGCGCCAGCAGTGACCAGTTTAATTCACCCCTCCACTTT.

V usage is TRBV13 and J usage is TRBJ1-3, with 11 nucleotides matching TRBD1. V lost 5 bases to trimming and J lost 3 bases; unmatched junction nucleotides: 9. The germline V gene encodes CDR1 PRHDT and CDR2 FYEKMQ (reference sequence). The CDR3 has 17 residues. This CDR3 reads CASSRGTGGRFGNTIYF. The CDR3 nucleotides read TGTGCCAGCAGCCGAGGGACAGGGGGACGATTTGGAAACACCATATATTTT.

A few counts support this clone. The CDR3 DNA sequence: TGTGCCAGCAGCGCAGACCTCGGAGGGGACAGGGGATACGAGCAGTACTTC. This encodes CASSADLGGDRGYEQYF. This chain links TRBV9 with TRBJ2-7; 10 bases are shared with TRBD1. V shed 3 bases, J shed 4 bases, and the junction held 13 bases outside the gene matches. This CDR3 is 17 amino acids long. The germline V gene encodes CDR1 SGDLS and CDR2 YYNGEE. Based on the CDR3 plus reference TRBV9 and TRBJ2-7, the full variable domain is DSGVTQTPKHLITATGQRVTLRCSPRSGDLSVYWYQQSLDQGLQFLIQYYNGEERAKGNILERFSAQQFPDLHSELNLSSLELGDSALYFCASSADLGGDRGYEQYFGPGTRLTVT.

The chain carries TRBV7-8 and TRBJ1-2; D not resolved. CDR1 is SGHVS and CDR2 is FQNEAQ in the germline V gene. This CDR3 region has 15 residues. The V end was cut by 1 base, the J end by 4 bases, with 13 bases between. CDR3 in DNA: TGTGCCAGCAGCTTAGATGCACATTCTCTCTATGGCTACACCTTC. Its protein product is CASSLDAHSLYGYTF.

V and J are TRBV12-5 and TRBJ2-3, with 9 bases lining up with TRBD2. The CDR3 is made up of 15 amino acids. V dropped 7 bases and J dropped 4; count of bases not matched to a gene: 9. The V gene's germline CDR1 is LGHNT and CDR2 FRNRAP. The CDR3 region is CASALRGGRADTQYF. Here the CDR3 DNA reads TGTGCTAGTGCCCTAAGAGGCGGGAGGGCAGATACGCAGTATTTT. The full variable domain, rest sourced from reference TRBV12-5 and TRBJ2-3, is DARVTQTPRHKVTEMGQEVTMRCQPILGHNTVFWYRQTMMQGLELLAYFRNRAPLDDSGMPKDRFSAEMPDATLATLKIQPSEPRDSAVYFCASALRGGRADTQYFGPGTRLTVL.

The chain couples TRBV12-2 to TRBJ2-1; the tabulated D call, TRBD2, remains unverified against the DNA. TRBV12-2 is an annotated pseudogene. The CDR3 is made up of 15 amino acids. CDR3 bases: TGTGCAAGTCGCTACGGGAGTAGGTCCTACAATGAGCAGTTCTTC. It yields the protein CASRYGSRSYNEQFF.

The V gene is TRBV6-6, the J gene TRBJ1-5; D is undetermined. The ends were cut back, 6 bases at V and 4 bases at J, with 10 bases in the middle. CDR3 length: 13 residues. The V gene's germline CDR1 is MNHNY and CDR2 SVGAGI (reference sequence). Written as DNA, the CDR3 is TGTGCCAGCAGCAGTCGAGGTAATCAGCCCCAGCATTTT. This sequence encodes CASSSRGNQPQHF.

The V gene is TRBV6-6, the J gene TRBJ1-3; no reliable D call. Per the germline V gene, CDR1 is MNHNY and CDR2 is SVGAGI (reference sequence). Trimming stripped 4 bases from V and 0 bases from J, with 10 bases between. This CDR3 is 15 amino acids long. CDR3 in amino acids: CASSWATRSGNTIYF. The CDR3 coding sequence is TGTGCCAGCAGTTGGGCCACCCGCTCTGGAAACACCATATATTTT.

V usage is TRBV29-1 and J usage is TRBJ2-7, with 10 bases that match TRBD1. In germline, CDR1 is SQVTM, CDR2 ANQGSEA. This CDR3 has 13 residues. Trimming took 5 bases from V and 6 from J; bases not matched to a gene: 7. The CDR3, as DNA: TGCAGCGTTCAGACAGGGGGCCTCACCGAGCAGTACTTC. Translated, it gives CSVQTGGLTEQYF.

This clone was counted between two and nine times. V usage is TRBV4-1 and J usage is TRBJ1-5; D might be TRBD1 (5 bases). V lost 4 bases to trimming and J lost 6 bases, with 10 bases between them. The germline CDR1 and CDR2 sequences are MGHRA and YSYEKL. CDR3 length: 13 residues. The CDR3 region has the DNA TGCGCCAGCAGCCTCAGGGAAAGTCAGCCCCAGCATTTT. Amino acids: CASSLRESQPQHF.

The rearrangement uses TRBV5-1 and TRBJ1-1; 8 bases map to TRBD1. CDR1 is SGHRS and CDR2 is YFSETQ in the germline V gene. CDR3 length: 17 amino acids. Trimming at V came to 0 bases and at J to 2 bases, leaving 9 bases not matched to a gene. CDR3 nucleotide sequence: TGCGCCAGCAGCTTGGGGACAGGGACGGGTATCAACACTGAAGCTTTCTTT. Translating gives CASSLGTGTGINTEAFF.

V usage is TRBV27 and J usage is TRBJ2-1, with TRBD2 matching 13 bases. With 2 bases clipped from V and 0 bases from J, the junction kept 1 base outside the gene matches. The CDR3 loop spans 17 amino acids. The V gene's germline CDR1 is MNHEY and CDR2 SMNVEV (reference sequence). CDR3 protein: CASSLRTSGSSYNEQFF. CDR3 DNA sequence: TGTGCCAGCAGTTTACGGACTAGCGGGAGCTCCTACAATGAGCAGTTCTTC.

The rearrangement uses TRBV28 and TRBJ2-7, with a tentative D call TRBD2 (5 bases). In germline, CDR1 is MDHEN, CDR2 SYDVKM. Trimming took 3 bases from V and 7 from J, leaving 13 bases between them. The CDR3 spans 13 residues. The CDR3 DNA sequence: TGTGCCAGCAGTTTTACTGAGGGAGTGGAGCAGTACTTC. Encoded protein: CASSFTEGVEQYF.

The chain joins TRBV28 to TRBJ2-1; 10 bases map to TRBD2. CDR1 and CDR2 from the germline V gene are MDHEN and SYDVKM. This CDR3 comprises 17 residues. The trim removed 4 bases at V and 3 bases at J, leaving 9 bases unmatched. DNA for the CDR3: TGTGCCAGCAGTTCCAGCGGGGGGGAAAACTACTACAATGAGCAGTTCTTC. This gives the protein CASSSSGGENYYNEQFF.

The chain recombines TRBV5-4 with TRBJ2-1; 9 positions agree with TRBD2. The CDR3 runs to 14 residues. J gave up 6 bases and V 6 bases, and 7 bases lay outside the gene matches. CDR1 is SGHNT and CDR2 is YYREEE in the germline V gene (reference sequence). The CDR3 DNA is TGTGCCAGCACCCTTGCGGGAGGGCCCAATGAGCAGTTCTTC. It is translated as CASTLAGGPNEQFF.

The chain has TRBV28 and TRBJ1-1, with TRBD1 matching 9 bases. Germline values: CDR1 MDHEN, CDR2 SYDVKM. This CDR3 contains 14 residues. The ends lost 6 bases at V and 1 base at J; junction bases unmatched: 3. CDR3 in DNA: TGTGCCAGCAGGCCGGGACAGGGGAACACTGAAGCTTTCTTT. Encoded protein: CASRPGQGNTEAFF.

The rearrangement links TRBV6-1 to TRBJ1-2; D may be TRBD1 (5 bases). Germline CDR1 is MNHNS and CDR2 is SASEGT. CDR3 length: 15 amino acids. V was clipped by 3 bases and J by 3 bases, with 14 bases between them. The CDR3 sequence is CASSENRSFYYGYTF. The DNA for the CDR3 is TGTGCCAGCAGTGAGAACAGGAGCTTTTACTATGGCTACACCTTC.

The chain uses TRBV9 and TRBJ1-1, with TRBD1 matching over 7 bases. This CDR3 spans 16 amino acids. Germline values: CDR1 SGDLS, CDR2 YYNGEE. V shed 0 bases and J 4 bases; nucleotides not matched to a gene: 9. The CDR3 DNA sequence: TGTGCCAGCAGCGTAGGAGGAGGGGGCGCGGTCACTGAAGCTTTCTTT. Its protein product is CASSVGGGGAVTEAFF. The variable domain in full, completed from reference TRBV9 and TRBJ1-1, reads DSGVTQTPKHLITATGQRVTLRCSPRSGDLSVYWYQQSLDQGLQFLIQYYNGEERAKGNILERFSAQQFPDLHSELNLSSLELGDSALYFCASSVGGGGAVTEAFFGQGTRLTVV.